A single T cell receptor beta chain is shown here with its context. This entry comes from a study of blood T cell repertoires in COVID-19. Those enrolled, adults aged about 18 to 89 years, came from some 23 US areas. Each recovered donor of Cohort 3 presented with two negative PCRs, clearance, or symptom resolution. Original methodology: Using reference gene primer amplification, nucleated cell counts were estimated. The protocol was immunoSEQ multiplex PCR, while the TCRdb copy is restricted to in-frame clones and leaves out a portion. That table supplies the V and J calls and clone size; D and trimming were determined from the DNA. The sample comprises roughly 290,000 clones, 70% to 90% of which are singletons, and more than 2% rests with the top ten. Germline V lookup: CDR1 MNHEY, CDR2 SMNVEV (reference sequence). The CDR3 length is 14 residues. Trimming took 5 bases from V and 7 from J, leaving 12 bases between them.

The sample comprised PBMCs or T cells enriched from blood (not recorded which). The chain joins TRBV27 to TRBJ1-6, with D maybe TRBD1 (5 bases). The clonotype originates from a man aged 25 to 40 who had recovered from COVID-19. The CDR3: CASSSDRGNSPLHF. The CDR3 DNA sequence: TGTGCCAGCAGTAGTGACCGGGGGAATTCACCCCTCCACTTT.